One T cell receptor beta chain is described in this entry. Its antigen is still unknown. The sample belongs to a study of T cell responses to AZD1222 COVID-19 vaccine. Study observations and caveats: Dominant CD4 TCR responses targeted spike regions 160-218 and 743-854. The donor cohort was predominantly white British with a female majority, and clonal diversity may have been underestimated. Only after the peak T cell response were repertoires sampled.

Analysis merged second doses at about 4 or about 12 weeks. Germline-derived CDR1 and CDR2 are SGDLS and YYNGEE. This CDR3 is built from 12 residues. V was clipped by 0 bases and J by 6 bases, with 4 bases between them. Measured with immunoSEQ multiplex PCR; TCRdb has only the in-frame clones, and not every one. The repertoire holds around 120,000 clones, about 91% seen once, with about 1.6% in the top ten. V is TRBV9 and J is TRBJ2-1; no clear D. The input for sequencing was peripheral blood, taken 28 days after the second AZD1222 dose. The source of this sequence is an adult who received the AZD1222 COVID-19 vaccine. In nucleotides, the CDR3 is TGTGCCAGCAGCGTAGACCCCAATGAGCAGTTCTTC. The encoded protein is CASSVDPNEQFF.